The clone carrying this T cell receptor beta chain has a count of ten or more. Its antigen is unidentified. This specimen belongs to a study of regulatory T cells in long-lasting Graves disease. iRepertoire HTBI primers and Arm-PCR of CDR3 regions built TCR beta libraries. TCRdb processed the multiplex PCR reads anew with MiXCR; each CDR3 protein has one entry. Of roughly 360,000 distinct CDR3 sequences in the sample, approximately 12% are singletons; the top ten hold under 20%. Time point given: newly diagnosed GD, antithyroid drugs for less than 3 months. Extracted PBMC RNA gave rise to the TCR library. CDR3 length: 16 residues. The ends were cut back, 4 bases at V and 3 bases at J, with 19 bases in the middle. Germline V gene lookup returns CDR1 KGHSY and CDR2 FQNENV. Study results and limitations: Persistent cases of Graves' showed reduced TCR diversity relative to newly diagnosed patients.

In addition, the sample was reused for a study of T cells in Graves' hyperthyroidism and ophthalmopathy. As reported in that work: HTBI primers were employed in a first-round RT-PCR of the TCR CDR3. Ophthalmopathy was identified by the model a median about 6 months ahead of onset.

This clonotype was obtained from a young woman with Graves disease. The sequencing here drew on peripheral blood mononuclear cells (PBMCs), taken at new diagnosis, from a patient treated with antithyroid drugs. V gene TRBV16 combines with J gene TRBJ2-7; D may be TRBD1 or TRBD2 (6 bases each). CDR3: CASSPRGGKINYEQYF. CDR3 DNA sequence: TGTGCCAGCAGCCCAAGAGGGGGGAAAATTAACTACGAGCAGTACTTC.